These 9 T cell receptor beta chains originate from one sample sequenced in a study of identical twins. From the 5' RACE reads, TCRdb called clonotypes with MiXCR, one entry per CDR3 protein. The sample contains about 900,000 distinct CDR3 sequences, approximately 13% of which appear only once. The sample was also reused in another study, on yellow fever vaccine responses in identical twins.

Sequencing was done on a sample of PBMCs. Receptors originate from a woman under 30 in good health.

This clonotype has just a few counts. The chain carries TRBV19 and TRBJ1-2; a weak D match, TRBD1 (5 bases). This CDR3 spans 16 amino acids. Trimming removed 2 bases from V and 8 bases from J, with 21 bases in between. The germline CDR1 and CDR2 sequences are LNHDA and SQIVND (reference sequence). The DNA for the CDR3 is TGTGCCAGTAGTATAATCGTCTCGGGGCAGCTTCAGGGCTACACCTTC. Its translation: CASSIIVSGQLQGYTF. Full variable domain (remainder filled in from reference TRBV19 and TRBJ1-2): DGGITQSPKYLFRKEGQNVTLSCEQNLNHDAMYWYRQDPGQGLRLIYYSQIVNDFQKGDIAEGYSVSREKKESFPLTVTSAQKNPTAFYLCASSIIVSGQLQGYTFGSGTRLTVV.

The chain uses TRBV28 and TRBJ2-7; maybe TRBD2 (6 bases). With 4 bases removed from V and 0 bases from J, the gap between germline ends came to 10 bases. This CDR3 contains 14 residues. In germline, CDR1 is MDHEN, CDR2 SYDVKM. The CDR3 DNA is TGTGCCAGCAGTTCATCGGACTACTCCTACGAGCAGTACTTC. This sequence encodes CASSSSDYSYEQYF.

This clonotype was found a few times. The rearrangement links TRBV29-1 to TRBJ2-1, with TRBD2 matching over 9 bases. V lost 4 bases to trimming and J lost 15 bases; unmatched junction nucleotides: 10. Germline V gene sequence: CDR1 SQVTM, CDR2 ANQGSEA. The CDR3 contains 12 residues. CDR3 in amino acids: CSVVGLAGHRFF. CDR3 bases: TGCAGCGTTGTGGGTCTAGCGGGACACCGGTTCTTC.

The genes are TRBV5-1 and TRBJ2-7; D is perhaps TRBD1 (6 bases). Germline-derived CDR1 and CDR2 are SGHRS and YFSETQ. V was clipped by 6 bases and J by 4 bases, with 11 bases between them. This CDR3 has 12 amino acids. The CDR3 protein is CASKEGGYEQYF. Written as DNA, the CDR3 is TGCGCCAGCAAAGAAGGGGGTTACGAGCAGTACTTC. Filled out from reference TRBV5-1 and TRBJ2-7, the complete variable domain reads KAGVTQTPRYLIKTRGQQVTLSCSPISGHRSVSWYQQTPGQGLQFLFEYFSETQRNKGNFPGRFSGRQFSNSRSEMNVSTLELGDSALYLCASKEGGYEQYFGPGTRLTVT.

The gene calls are TRBV5-1 and TRBJ1-2; D is undetermined. The CDR3 length is 13 residues. With 4 bases removed from V and 1 base from J, the gap between germline ends came to 8 bases. Germline values: CDR1 SGHRS, CDR2 YFSETQ. The CDR3 nucleotides read TGCGCCAGCAGCCAGTCGGGTAACTATGGCTACACCTTC. Translating gives CASSQSGNYGYTF.

This clonotype occurred a few times. This sequence joins TRBV5-8 and TRBJ2-1; D remains unclear. Trimming cost V 0 bases and J 1 base, with 8 bases left between them. Per the germline V gene, CDR1 is SGHTS and CDR2 is YDEGEE. The CDR3 totals 15 residues. The CDR3 coding sequence is TGTGCCAGCAGCTTGGGTCAGAAGTCCTACAATGAGCAGTTCTTC. Translating gives CASSLGQKSYNEQFF.

This clonotype turned up a few times. This chain connects TRBV25-1 to TRBJ1-6; D is unresolved. The CDR3 consists of 14 residues. The V end was cut by 3 bases, the J end by 2 bases, with 5 bases between. Germline V lookup: CDR1 MGHDK, CDR2 SYGVNS. The CDR3: CASSEFTYNSPLHF. In nucleotides, the CDR3 is TGTGCCAGCAGTGAGTTCACCTATAATTCACCCCTCCACTTT.

V is TRBV4-2 and J is TRBJ2-4; TRBD2 matches 13 bases. From germline, CDR1 is LGHNA and CDR2 YNFKEQ. Trimming took 4 bases from V and 0 from J; bases not matched to a gene: 12. The CDR3 has 20 residues. The CDR3 here is CASSPSWTSGGSLAKNIQYF. CDR3 DNA sequence: TGTGCCAGCAGCCCCTCATGGACTAGCGGGGGATCACTAGCCAAAAACATTCAGTACTTC.

In this sample, this clonotype turned up many times. The rearrangement links TRBV12-3 or TRBV12-4 to TRBJ2-7; D is undetermined. The CDR3 loop spans 13 amino acids. Trimming removed 3 bases at V and 2 bases at J, with 8 bases between. The CDR3 spells CASSLNTAYEQYF. Here the CDR3 DNA reads TGTGCCAGCAGTTTGAACACCGCCTACGAGCAGTACTTC.